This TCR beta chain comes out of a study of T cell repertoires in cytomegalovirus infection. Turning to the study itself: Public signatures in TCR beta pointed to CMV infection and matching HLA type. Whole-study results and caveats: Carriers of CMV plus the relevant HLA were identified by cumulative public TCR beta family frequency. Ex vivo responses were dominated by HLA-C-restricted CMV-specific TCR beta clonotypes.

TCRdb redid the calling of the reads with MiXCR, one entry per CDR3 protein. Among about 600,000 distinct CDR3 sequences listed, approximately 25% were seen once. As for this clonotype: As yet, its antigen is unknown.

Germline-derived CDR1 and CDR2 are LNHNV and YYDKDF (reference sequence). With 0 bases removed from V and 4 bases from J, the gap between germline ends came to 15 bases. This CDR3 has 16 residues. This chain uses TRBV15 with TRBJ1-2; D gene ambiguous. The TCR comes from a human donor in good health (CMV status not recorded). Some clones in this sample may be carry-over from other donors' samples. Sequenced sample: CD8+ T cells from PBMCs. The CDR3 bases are TGTGCCACCAGCAGAGATCCCCCAGAAGTTGGCTATGGCTACACCTTC. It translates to CATSRDPPEVGYGYTF.